These 18 T cell receptor beta chains were all obtained from the same sample, sequenced in a study of persistence of HIV-infected CD4 T cells. This nonspecific control used anti-CD3/anti-CD28 bead stimulation of CD4+ T cells. Responding CD4+ T cells were sorted by upregulation of both CD40 ligand and CD69. Their antigen targets remain unknown. This was the immunoSEQ version 4 assay in survey mode. Assay used: immunoSEQ multiplex PCR; TCRdb lists only in-frame clones, some missing. The sample has about 51,000 clones; about 90% are singletons. Sequences were derived from CD4+ T cells sorted from PBMCs after approximately 20-hour stimulation, sampled from a patient who received antiretroviral therapy. These TCRs come from an adult woman with HIV who was CMV-seropositive.

This clone came up a few times. The chain employs TRBV20-1 and TRBJ1-2; unclear D gene. The V and J ends lost 8 bases and 4 bases respectively, with 11 bases between them. CDR3 length equals 11 residues. Germline values: CDR1 DFQATT, CDR2 SNEGSKA (reference sequence). CDR3 region: CSSRYSYGYTF. DNA for the CDR3: TGCAGTTCCCGCTACTCCTATGGCTACACCTTC.

The J gene is TRBJ2-5, the V gene TRBV5-1; no clear D gene. V lost 4 bases and J lost 2, with 15 bases in between. Per the germline V gene, CDR1 is SGHRS and CDR2 is YFSETQ. The CDR3 is 15 amino acids. The CDR3: CASSTSYTRQETQYF. In DNA form, the CDR3 reads TGCGCCAGCAGCACCAGTTATACACGGCAAGAGACCCAGTACTTC.

This chain joins TRBV24-1 and TRBJ1-4; no reliable D call. This CDR3 is built from 13 residues. V was trimmed by 9 bases and J by 5 bases, leaving 12 bases between them. Germline V gene data show CDR1 as KGHDR and CDR2 as SFDVKD. The DNA of the CDR3 is TGTGCCACCCTGTGGAAGAACAATGAAAAACTGTTTTTT. The encoded protein is CATLWKNNEKLFF.

This chain connects TRBV18 to TRBJ2-7, with TRBD1 identical over 7 bases. The CDR3 consists of 14 residues. CDR1 and CDR2 (germline): KGHSH, LQKENI. V was pared by 3 bases and J by 4 bases, with 6 bases of the junction left unmatched. CDR3 coding DNA: TGTGCCAGCTCACCTCCGGGACAGTCATACGAGCAGTACTTC. Its protein product is CASSPPGQSYEQYF. Based on the CDR3 plus reference TRBV18 and TRBJ2-7, the full variable domain is NAGVMQNPRHLVRRRGQEARLRCSPMKGHSHVYWYRQLPEEGLKFMVYLQKENIIDESGMPKERFSAEFPKEGPSILRIQQVVRGDSAAYFCASSPPGQSYEQYFGPGTRLTVT.

The chain uses TRBV6-5 and TRBJ2-5; 12 positions agree with TRBD2. CDR1 is MNHEY, CDR2 SVGAGI, per germline. With V trimmed by 4 bases and J by 2 bases, 5 bases remained unmatched. The CDR3 consists of 16 residues. The DNA for the CDR3 is TGTGCCAGCAGTTTCCCGGGACTAGCGGGTCAAGAGACCCAGTACTTC. This encodes CASSFPGLAGQETQYF.

CDR3 DNA: TGTGCCATCAGTACGATACAGGAGGGGTTCGCGAACACCGGGGAGCTGTTTTTT. This gives the protein CAISTIQEGFANTGELFF. This chain joins TRBV10-3 and TRBJ2-2; possible D gene TRBD2, 6 bases. Germline V gives CDR1 ENHRY, CDR2 SYGVKD. The CDR3 loop spans 18 amino acids. V was trimmed by 5 bases and J by 0 bases, leaving 19 bases between them.

This chain uses TRBV3-1 (or the pseudogene TRBV3-2) with TRBJ2-2; 8 nucleotides match TRBD2. The CDR3 consists of 14 residues. Germline V lookup: CDR1 LGHDT, CDR2 YNNKEL (reference sequence). V dropped 5 bases and J dropped 7; count of bases not matched to a gene: 6. The DNA for the CDR3 is TGTGCCAGCAGCGTAGCGGGGATCGGCGGGGAGCTGTTTTTT. Protein product: CASSVAGIGGELFF.

This clone occurred a few times. The rearrangement links TRBV5-6 to TRBJ2-7, with D perhaps being TRBD1 or TRBD2 (5 bases each). The CDR3 contains 12 residues. V lost 0 bases, J lost 5 bases, and 6 bases lay in between. The germline gives CDR1 SGHDT, CDR2 YYEEEE. The CDR3 protein is CASSLAGHEQYF. DNA of the CDR3: TGTGCCAGCAGCTTGGCGGGGCACGAGCAGTACTTC.

V is TRBV25-1 and J is TRBJ2-7; unclear D gene. In germline, CDR1 is MGHDK, CDR2 SYGVNS. Trimming left V 5 bases short and J 2 bases short, with 7 bases between. This CDR3 has 12 amino acids. CDR3 DNA sequence: TGTGCCAGCAGTCAAGACGCCTACGAGCAGTACTTC. It encodes CASSQDAYEQYF.

This chain uses TRBV6-5 with TRBJ2-7; the D gene is possibly TRBD1 (6 bases). Germline V gives CDR1 MNHEY, CDR2 SVGAGI. Trimming took 7 bases from V and 1 from J, leaving 17 bases between them. The CDR3 runs 15 residues. The CDR3 loop is CASTLEEGVSYEQYF. The CDR3 nucleotides are TGTGCCAGCACCCTCGAAGAGGGGGTGTCCTACGAGCAGTACTTC.

CDR3 coding DNA: TGTGCCAGCAGCCAGGGCTCATGGTCCGGGGGGAGAGAGCAGTACTTC. This codes for CASSQGSWSGGREQYF. The gene calls are TRBV7-2 and TRBJ2-7; 7 positions agree with TRBD2. J lost 7 bases, V lost 5 bases, and 17 bases had no gene match. Per germline, CDR1 SGHTA and CDR2 FQGNSA. The CDR3 extends over 16 amino acids. The variable domain in full, with the rest retrieved from reference TRBV7-2 and TRBJ2-7, is GAGVSQSPSNKVTEKGKDVELRCDPISGHTALYWYRQSLGQGLEFLIYFQGNSAPDKSGLPSDRFSAERTGGSVSTLTIQRTQQEDSAVYLCASSQGSWSGGREQYFGPGTRLTVT.

The chain links TRBV18 to TRBJ2-7; maybe TRBD1 (5 bases). Germline V gives CDR1 KGHSH, CDR2 LQKENI. The CDR3 has 15 amino acids. V lost 2 bases and J lost 2, with 13 bases in between. As DNA, the CDR3 is TGTGCCAGCTCACCATTCGACAGTACCCCCTACGAGCAGTACTTC. This translates into CASSPFDSTPYEQYF.

The rearrangement links TRBV5-5 to TRBJ2-1; 11 positions match TRBD1. Looked up from germline, CDR1 is SGHKS and CDR2 is YYEKEE (reference sequence). The CDR3 has 15 amino acids. J lost 5 bases, V lost 2 bases, and 3 bases had no gene match. CDR3 nucleotide sequence: TGTGCCAGCAGCTTAGGGACAGGGGGGAACAATGAGCAGTTCTTC. It yields the protein CASSLGTGGNNEQFF.

V is TRBV28 and J is TRBJ1-1; TRBD1 is a possible D gene (6 bases). The V end was cut by 1 base, the J end by 8 bases, with 17 bases between. The CDR3 contains 15 residues. Germline CDR1 and CDR2: MDHEN and SYDVKM. The CDR3 bases are TGTGCCAGCAGTTTATTCACCACAGGGAGACAGGAAGCTTTCTTT. Amino acid sequence: CASSLFTTGRQEAFF.

The chain combines TRBV29-1 with TRBJ1-1; D remains unclear. Germline-derived CDR1 and CDR2 are SQVTM and ANQGSEA. V was trimmed by 4 bases and J by 0 bases, leaving 15 bases between them. The CDR3 is made up of 15 amino acids. CDR3 residues: CSVVFGSGMNTEAFF. The CDR3 bases are TGCAGCGTTGTTTTCGGGAGCGGCATGAACACTGAAGCTTTCTTT. Together with reference TRBV29-1 and TRBJ1-1, the CDR3 gives the full variable domain: SAVISQKPSRDICQRGTSLTIQCQVDSQVTMMFWYRQQPGQSLTLIATANQGSEATYESGFVIDKFPISRPNLTFSTLTVSNMSPEDSSIYLCSVVFGSGMNTEAFFGQGTRLTVV.

The chain carries TRBV15 and TRBJ1-5, with TRBD1 matching over 9 bases. The V and J ends lost 3 bases and 3 bases, in that order; junction bases with no gene match: 6. This CDR3 is built from 16 residues. CDR1 LNHNV and CDR2 YYDKDF come from the germline V gene (reference sequence). The CDR3 loop reads CATSRGTGKLNQPQHF. The CDR3 DNA follows: TGTGCCACCAGCAGGGGGACAGGGAAACTCAATCAGCCCCAGCATTTT.

The chain is built from TRBV15 and TRBJ2-2; D is perhaps TRBD1 (6 bases). This CDR3 has 16 amino acids. From germline, CDR1 is LNHNV and CDR2 YYDKDF (reference sequence). Trimming removed 5 bases from V and 2 bases from J, with 15 bases in between. The DNA of the CDR3 is TGTGCCACCAGCCCTCGAACAGGGTCAAACACCGGGGAGCTGTTTTTT. Translation: CATSPRTGSNTGELFF.

V and J are TRBV11-1 and TRBJ1-2, with no clear D. The CDR3 is 14 amino acids. Per germline, CDR1 SGHAT and CDR2 FQDESV (reference sequence). Deletions cut 5 bases from V and 0 bases from J, with 10 bases between. CDR3 protein: CASSPQRANYGYTF. The CDR3 nucleotides are TGTGCCAGCAGCCCACAGCGAGCTAACTATGGCTACACCTTC.